What follows describes a single T cell receptor beta chain. Naive CD8 cells lacked CD45RO and underwent positive selection for CCR7, leaving out terminally differentiated effector memory CD45RA+ cells. Clones were read by immunoSEQ multiplex PCR, and TCRdb kept only the in-frame ones, dropping some. This table has roughly 2.1 million clones, approximately 94% appearing once. The CDR3 is 17 amino acids. V was shortened by 5 bases and J by 4 bases, with 18 bases between the two germline ends. CDR1 SEHNR and CDR2 FQNEAQ come from the germline V gene (reference sequence). This entry belongs to a study of shared clonotypes between healthy human individuals.

This chain uses TRBV7-9 with TRBJ2-6; tentatively, D is TRBD2 (5 bases). This TCR came from a young man in good health. Some clones in this sample may be carry-over from other donors' samples. Material for sequencing was naive CD8+ T cells from PBMCs. The CDR3 nucleotides are TGTGCCAGCAGCCCCGGGTCGCGGGCCTCGGGGGCCAACGTCCTGACTTTC. Translated, it gives CASSPGSRASGANVLTF. The full variable domain, its missing parts supplied by reference TRBV7-9 and TRBJ2-6, is DTGVSQNPRHKITKRGQNVTFRCDPISEHNRLYWYRQTLGQGPEFLTYFQNEAQLEKSRLLSDRFSAERPKGSFSTLEIQRTEQGDSAMYLCASSPGSRASGANVLTFGAGSRLTVL.